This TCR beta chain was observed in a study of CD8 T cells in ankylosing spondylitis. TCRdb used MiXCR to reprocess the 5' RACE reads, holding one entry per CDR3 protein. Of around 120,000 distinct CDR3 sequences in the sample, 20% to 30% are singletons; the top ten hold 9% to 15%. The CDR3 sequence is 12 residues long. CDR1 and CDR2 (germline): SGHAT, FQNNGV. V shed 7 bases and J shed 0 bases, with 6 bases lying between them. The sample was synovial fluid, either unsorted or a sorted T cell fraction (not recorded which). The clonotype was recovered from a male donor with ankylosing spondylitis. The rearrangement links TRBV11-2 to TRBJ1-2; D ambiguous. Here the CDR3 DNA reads TGTGCCAGCAAGGGCGCTAACTATGGCTACACCTTC. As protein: CASKGANYGYTF.